These T cell receptor beta chains were read from a single sample in a study of blood T cell repertoires in COVID-19. TCRdb's copy holds only in-frame clones and misses some; the assay was immunoSEQ multiplex PCR. The data show some 120,000 clones, roughly 79% seen once. Input material: peripheral blood. These receptors were obtained from a man in his 70s with active or convalescent COVID-19. Both conserved end residues are part of each CDR3. A D gene is named only where the DNA matches it firmly. Where a row states a size, it is once, few, many or the class of an expanded clone; other rows omit it.

CASKGQGNTEAFF TGTGCCAGCAAGGGACAGGGGAACACTGAAGCTTTCTTT . TRBV6-5 TRBD1 TRBJ1-1 13
CASSSSTNYGYTF TGCGCCAGCAGCTCCAGTACTAACTATGGCTACACCTTC . TRBV5-1 . TRBJ1-2 13
CASSSRTRGVFLYTF TGTGCCAGCAGTTCTCGGACACGCGGTGTTTTTCTCTACACCTTC . TRBV6-5 . TRBJ1-2 15
CSIPRTDTQYF TGCAGTATCCCGAGAACAGATACGCAGTATTTT . TRBV20-1 . TRBJ2-3 11
CASSYSPGMYQETQYF TGTGCCAGCAGTTACTCCCCAGGGATGTACCAAGAGACCCAGTACTTC . TRBV6-5 . TRBJ2-5 16
CASSGGYTEAFF TGTGCCAGCAGCGGGGGCTACACTGAAGCTTTCTTT . TRBV7-2 . TRBJ1-1 12
CASSLPSGRISYNEQFF TGTGCCAGCAGTTTACCTAGCGGGAGGATCTCCTACAATGAGCAGTTCTTC . TRBV27 TRBD2 TRBJ2-1 17
CAIGTGEGAEGYTF TGTGCCATCGGGACAGGGGAAGGAGCCGAGGGCTACACCTTC . TRBV10-3 TRBD1 TRBJ1-2 14
CASSLGTGPNGEQYF TGCGCCAGCAGCTTGGGGACAGGTCCTAACGGCGAGCAGTACTTC . TRBV5-1 TRBD1 TRBJ2-7 15
CASSPGDSGKLFF TGTGCCAGCAGCCCCGGGGACAGTGGAAAACTGTTTTTT once TRBV3-1/TRBV3-2 TRBD1 TRBJ1-4 13
CASSDGTGLPEAFF TGTGCCAGCAGTGACGGGACAGGTCTCCCTGAAGCTTTCTTT . TRBV6-4 TRBD1 TRBJ1-1 14
CASSAGTGISPLHF TGTGCCAGCAGCGCCGGGACAGGGATTTCACCCCTCCACTTT . TRBV2 TRBD1 TRBJ1-6 14
CASSYSIRSSSPLHF TGTGCCAGCAGTTACTCTATAAGGTCTAGTTCACCCCTCCACTTT . TRBV6-5 . TRBJ1-6 15
CASPPRVKKLFF TGTGCCAGCCCCCCCAGGGTGAAAAAACTGTTTTTT . TRBV5-5 . TRBJ1-4 12
CASSLLYEQYF TGTGCCAGCAGTCTCCTCTACGAGCAGTACTTC once TRBV28 . TRBJ2-7 11
CASSLVGGTEAFF TGTGCCAGCAGCTTAGTCGGGGGTACTGAAGCTTTCTTT . TRBV11-1 . TRBJ1-1 13
CASSLKPGLVVSETQYF TGTGCCAGCAGCTTAAAACCGGGACTAGTGGTGTCTGAGACCCAGTACTTC . TRBV7-8 TRBD2 TRBJ2-5 17
CASSLSTSGGTPYNEQFF TGTGCCAGCAGTTTATCGACTAGCGGGGGGACTCCCTACAATGAGCAGTTCTTC . TRBV28 TRBD2 TRBJ2-1 18
CASSRDNSYEQYF TGTGCCAGCAGTCGGGACAACTCCTACGAGCAGTACTTC . TRBV6-6 . TRBJ2-7 13
CASSPYSEDTQYF TGTGCCAGCAGCCCCTACTCCGAGGATACGCAGTATTTT . TRBV9 . TRBJ2-3 13
CASSSELYEQYF TGTGCCAGCAGTTCGGAGCTCTACGAGCAGTACTTC . TRBV7-9 . TRBJ2-7 12
CASSYGLAGDREQYF TGTGCCAGCTCATATGGACTAGCGGGAGATCGCGAGCAGTACTTC . TRBV18 TRBD2 TRBJ2-7 15
CASSLGSLADIAKNIQYF TGTGCCAGCAGCTTAGGGTCGCTAGCGGATATAGCCAAAAACATTCAGTACTTC . TRBV7-2 TRBD2 TRBJ2-4 18
CASSLVAAGYNEQFF TGTGCCAGCAGCTTAGTGGCAGCGGGGTACAATGAGCAGTTCTTC . TRBV7-2 TRBD2 TRBJ2-1 15
CASSYDRGGTEAFF TGTGCCAGCAGTTACGACAGGGGCGGCACTGAAGCTTTCTTT . TRBV6-2/TRBV6-3 TRBD1 TRBJ1-1 14
CASSLLAGSNQPQHF TGTGCCAGCAGTTTATTGGCAGGTAGCAATCAGCCCCAGCATTTT once TRBV28 . TRBJ1-5 15
CASSPALAEHNEQFF TGTGCCAGCTCACCAGCACTAGCAGAACACAATGAGCAGTTCTTC . TRBV18 . TRBJ2-1 15
CASSVDGQGAEKLFF TGTGCCAGCAGCGTAGACGGGCAGGGGGCGGAAAAACTGTTTTTT . TRBV9 TRBD1 TRBJ1-4 15
CASSLAYPSADEAFF TGTGCCAGCAGCTTGGCCTATCCTTCCGCTGATGAAGCTTTCTTT . TRBV5-6 . TRBJ1-1 15
CASSKLSKNYGYTF TGTGCCAGCAGCAAACTCTCAAAGAACTATGGCTACACCTTC . TRBV28 . TRBJ1-2 14
CASSDWSVAFF TGTGCCAGCAGTGATTGGAGTGTGGCTTTCTTT . TRBV2 . TRBJ1-1 11
CASSLGQHYEQYF TGTGCCAGCAGCCTCGGACAACACTACGAGCAGTACTTC . TRBV11-3 . TRBJ2-7 13
CASSPPGRQPQHF TGTGCCAGCTCACCTCCGGGAAGACAGCCCCAGCATTTT . TRBV18 . TRBJ1-5 13
CASSRTQGRVETQYF TGCGCCAGCAGCCGAACACAGGGGCGCGTGGAGACCCAGTACTTC . TRBV4-1 TRBD1 TRBJ2-5 15
CASSSDPSGGGYNEQFF TGCGCCAGCAGCTCGGATCCTAGCGGGGGTGGGTACAATGAGCAGTTCTTC . TRBV5-1 TRBD2 TRBJ2-1 17
CASSPGGGSIRPQHF TGTGCCAGCAGCCCCGGGGGGGGCTCAATCCGGCCCCAGCATTTT . TRBV27 . TRBJ1-5 15
CASSGGGALNTGELFF TGTGCCAGTAGTGGCGGGGGGGCCTTGAACACCGGGGAGCTGTTTTTT few TRBV19 TRBD2 TRBJ2-2 16
CACGQGTNSPLHF TGTGCCTGCGGACAGGGGACGAATTCACCCCTCCACTTT . TRBV6-5 TRBD1 TRBJ1-6 13
CASSERRLAGLDEQFF TGTGCCAGCAGTGAACGGAGACTAGCGGGATTGGATGAGCAGTTCTTC . TRBV6-1 TRBD2 TRBJ2-1 16
CASSLVVVAGYEQYF TGTGCCAGCAGCTTAGTTGTAGTTGCGGGCTACGAGCAGTACTTC . TRBV11-2 . TRBJ2-7 15
CASSAGGPLTDTQYF TGTGCCAGCAGTGCGGGGGGTCCCCTCACAGATACGCAGTATTTT few TRBV2 TRBD2 TRBJ2-3 15
CASSPRRGAGGYTF TGTGCCAGCAGCCCACGGCGGGGGGCGGGTGGCTACACCTTC . TRBV5-6 . TRBJ1-2 14
CSVRTGENTEAFF TGCAGCGTCCGGACAGGCGAGAACACTGAAGCTTTCTTT . TRBV29-1 TRBD1 TRBJ1-1 13
CASSTPGQQETQYF TGTGCCAGTAGTACGCCGGGACAGCAAGAGACCCAGTACTTC once TRBV19 TRBD1 TRBJ2-5 14
CASSLEGVGTSPLHF TGTGCCAGCAGCTTAGAGGGGGTGGGTACATCACCCCTCCACTTT . TRBV7-9 . TRBJ1-6 15
CASSLTGSTEAFF TGTGCCAGCAGCTTAACAGGATCCACTGAAGCTTTCTTT . TRBV3-1/TRBV3-2 . TRBJ1-1 13
CASSSVSQGFYGYTF TGTGCCAGCAGTTCAGTAAGCCAGGGGTTCTATGGCTACACCTTC once TRBV28 . TRBJ1-2 15
CASSFSGTSTDTQYF TGTGCCAGCAGTTTTAGTGGGACTAGCACAGATACGCAGTATTTT . TRBV28 . TRBJ2-3 15
CASSPNRDSYMNTEAFF TGTGCCAGCTCACCTAACCGGGACAGCTACATGAACACTGAAGCTTTCTTT . TRBV18 TRBD1 TRBJ1-1 17
CAWSVDWTGSAEQYF TGTGCCTGGAGCGTTGACTGGACAGGGTCTGCCGAGCAGTACTTC . TRBV30 TRBD1 TRBJ2-7 15
CASSFSEGGEQFF TGTGCCAGCAGCTTCTCTGAAGGGGGTGAGCAGTTCTTC . TRBV9 . TRBJ2-1 13
CASSTRTGGGNEQFF TGTGCCAGCAGCACACGGACAGGGGGCGGGAATGAGCAGTTCTTC . TRBV11-3 TRBD1 TRBJ2-1 15
CASSAGPPDGGNTIYF TGTGCCAGCAGCGCGGGTCCCCCGGACGGTGGAAACACCATATATTTT medium-sized TRBV7-7 . TRBJ1-3 16
CASSFLVGTLHF TGTGCCAGCAGTTTTTTAGTCGGGACCCTCCACTTT . TRBV12-3/TRBV12-4 . TRBJ1-6 12
CASSENSGYNEQFF TGTGCCAGCAGTGAAAATAGCGGGTACAATGAGCAGTTCTTC . TRBV6-4 TRBD2 TRBJ2-1 14
CASSYSAGYGYTF TGTGCCAGCAGTTACTCGGCAGGCTATGGCTACACCTTC . TRBV6-2/TRBV6-3 . TRBJ1-2 13
CSGGRPGEQFF TGCAGTGGGGGGCGTCCGGGGGAGCAGTTCTTC . TRBV20-1 . TRBJ2-1 11
CASSQRTSGVTDTQYF TGCGCCAGCAGCCAGAGGACTAGCGGGGTCACAGATACGCAGTATTTT . TRBV4-1 TRBD2 TRBJ2-3 16
CASSQAPTGKGYTF TGTGCCAGCAGCCAAGCCCCCACAGGGAAAGGCTACACCTTC . TRBV3-1/TRBV3-2 . TRBJ1-2 14
CASSDTGALIYEQYF TGTGCCAGCAGCGATACAGGGGCCTTAATTTACGAGCAGTACTTC few TRBV7-8 TRBD1 TRBJ2-7 15